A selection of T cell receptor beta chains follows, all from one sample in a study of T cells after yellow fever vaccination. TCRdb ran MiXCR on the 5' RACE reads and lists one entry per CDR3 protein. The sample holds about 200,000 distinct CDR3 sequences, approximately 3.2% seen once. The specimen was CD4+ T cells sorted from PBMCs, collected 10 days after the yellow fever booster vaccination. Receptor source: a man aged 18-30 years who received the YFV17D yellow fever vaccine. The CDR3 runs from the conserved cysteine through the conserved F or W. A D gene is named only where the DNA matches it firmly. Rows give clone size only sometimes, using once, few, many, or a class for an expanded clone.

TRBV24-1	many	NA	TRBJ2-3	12	CATSDFGDTQYF	TGTGCCACCAGTGATTTCGGGGATACGCAGTATTTT
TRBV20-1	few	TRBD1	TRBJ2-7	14	CSAYAGQGGYEQYF	TGCAGTGCTTATGCCGGACAGGGCGGCTACGAGCAGTACTTC
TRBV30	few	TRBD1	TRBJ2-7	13	CACTRQGAGEQYF	TGTGCCTGTACCCGACAGGGGGCTGGCGAGCAGTACTTC
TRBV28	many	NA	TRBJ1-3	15	CASSAHSTGINTIYF	TGTGCCAGCAGTGCGCACTCCACAGGGATAAACACCATATATTTT
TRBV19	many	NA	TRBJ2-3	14	CASSISGREDTQYF	TGTGCCAGTAGTATATCTGGGCGTGAGGATACGCAGTATTTT
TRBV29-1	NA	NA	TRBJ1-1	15	CSVEWGLVGNTEAFF	TGCAGCGTTGAATGGGGGCTAGTTGGAAACACTGAAGCTTTCTTT
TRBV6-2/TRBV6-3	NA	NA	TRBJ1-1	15	CASIAPGPMNTEAFF	TGTGCCAGCATCGCTCCAGGACCGATGAACACTGAAGCTTTCTTT
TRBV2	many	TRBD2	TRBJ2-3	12	CASRTSGDTQYF	TGTGCCAGCAGGACTAGCGGGGATACGCAGTATTTT
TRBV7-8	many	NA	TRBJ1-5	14	CASSPPDSLRPQHF	TGTGCCAGCAGCCCCCCGGACAGCCTTCGACCCCAGCATTTT
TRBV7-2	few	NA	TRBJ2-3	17	CASSPSPGWGSTDTQYF	TGTGCCAGCAGCCCATCCCCGGGATGGGGGAGCACAGATACGCAGTATTTT
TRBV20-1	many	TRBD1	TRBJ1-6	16	CSASTGGLHPNSPLHF	TGCAGTGCTTCGACAGGGGGCTTGCACCCTAATTCACCCCTCCACTTT
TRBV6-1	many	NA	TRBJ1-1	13	CASRREGDTEAFF	TGTGCCAGCAGGAGGGAGGGGGACACTGAAGCTTTCTTT
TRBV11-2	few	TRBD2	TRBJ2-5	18	CASSQQSPLAGGIETQYF	TGTGCCAGCAGCCAACAAAGCCCTCTAGCGGGGGGGATCGAGACCCAGTACTTC
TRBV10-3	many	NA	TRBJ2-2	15	CAISVLWQGSGELFF	TGTGCCATCAGTGTTCTATGGCAGGGGTCCGGGGAGCTGTTTTTT
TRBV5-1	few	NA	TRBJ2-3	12	CASSLFSDTQYF	TGCGCCAGCAGCCTCTTTTCAGATACGCAGTATTTT
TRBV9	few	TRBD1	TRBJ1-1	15	CASSATGGAGTEAFF	TGTGCCAGCAGCGCAACAGGGGGCGCCGGGACTGAAGCTTTCTTT
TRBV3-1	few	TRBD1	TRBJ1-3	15	CASSYRGNTGNTIYF	TGTGCCAGCAGCTACAGGGGGAATACTGGAAACACCATATATTTT
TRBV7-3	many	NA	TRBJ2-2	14	CASSSGPVTGELFF	TGTGCCAGCAGCTCCGGTCCGGTCACCGGGGAGCTGTTTTTT
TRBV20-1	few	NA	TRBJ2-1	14	CSAGGGLYYNEQFF	TGCAGTGCTGGGGGCGGACTCTACTACAATGAGCAGTTCTTC
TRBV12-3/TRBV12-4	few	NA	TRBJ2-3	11	CASSLRFTQYF	TGTGCCAGCAGTTTACGGTTTACGCAGTATTTT
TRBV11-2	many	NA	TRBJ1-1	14	CASSLDLRNTEAFF	TGTGCCAGCAGCTTAGATCTGCGGAACACTGAAGCTTTCTTT
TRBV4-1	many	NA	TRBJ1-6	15	CASSQAGLNNSPLHF	TGCGCCAGCAGCCAAGCGGGTTTAAATAATTCACCCCTCCACTTT
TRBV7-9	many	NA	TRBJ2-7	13	CASTHSTTYEQYF	TGTGCCAGCACCCACTCGACCACCTACGAGCAGTACTTC
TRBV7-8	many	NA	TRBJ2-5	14	CASSLKLGKETQYF	TGTGCCAGCAGCTTAAAGTTAGGGAAAGAGACCCAGTACTTC
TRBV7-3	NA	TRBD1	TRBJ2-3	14	CASSSGGASDTQYF	TGTGCCAGCAGCTCAGGGGGCGCCTCAGATACGCAGTATTTT
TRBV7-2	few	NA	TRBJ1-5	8	CASSQGYF	TGTGCCAGCAGCCAGGGTTACTTT
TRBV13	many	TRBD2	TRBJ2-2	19	CASSPGLAGGPRMAGELFF	TGTGCCAGCAGCCCCGGACTAGCGGGGGGGCCCCGGATGGCCGGGGAGCTGTTTTTT
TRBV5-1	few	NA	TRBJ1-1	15	CASSLGGQENTEAFF	TGCGCCAGCAGCTTGGGAGGGCAGGAGAACACTGAAGCTTTCTTT
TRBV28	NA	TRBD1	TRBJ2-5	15	CASSPGQGSQETQYF	TGTGCCAGCAGTCCCGGACAGGGGTCACAAGAGACCCAGTACTTC
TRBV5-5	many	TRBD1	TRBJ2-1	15	CASSLGTGPHNEQFF	TGTGCCAGCAGCTTGGGGACAGGGCCCCACAATGAGCAGTTCTTC
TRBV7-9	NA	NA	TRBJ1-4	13	CASSLAAGGKLFF	TGTGCCAGCAGCCTAGCCGCCGGGGGAAAACTGTTTTTT
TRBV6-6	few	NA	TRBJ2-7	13	CASLWYPGYEQYF	TGTGCCAGCCTTTGGTACCCAGGCTACGAGCAGTACTTC
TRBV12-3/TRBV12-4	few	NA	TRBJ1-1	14	CASSLIVGSTEAFF	TGTGCCAGCAGTTTAATAGTGGGGTCCACTGAAGCTTTCTTT
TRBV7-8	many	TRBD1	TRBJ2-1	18	CASRTSRTGTGITNEQFF	TGTGCCAGCAGAACCTCCCGAACCGGGACAGGGATCACCAATGAGCAGTTCTTC
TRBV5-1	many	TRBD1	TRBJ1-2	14	CASSITRDSYGYTF	TGCGCCAGCAGCATTACCCGGGACAGTTATGGCTACACCTTC
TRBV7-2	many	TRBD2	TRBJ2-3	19	CASSLVTSGGDTSTDTQYF	TGTGCCAGCAGCTTAGTTACTAGCGGGGGAGATACTAGCACAGATACGCAGTATTTT
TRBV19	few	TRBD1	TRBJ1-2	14	CASSMGTGALGYTF	TGTGCCAGTAGTATGGGGACAGGGGCCTTGGGCTACACCTTC
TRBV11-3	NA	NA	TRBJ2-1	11	CASSSRSEQFF	TGTGCCAGCAGCTCGCGGAGCGAGCAGTTCTTC
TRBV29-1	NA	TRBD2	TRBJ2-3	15	CSGQTSGGETDTQYF	TGCAGCGGCCAGACTAGCGGGGGGGAAACAGATACGCAGTATTTT
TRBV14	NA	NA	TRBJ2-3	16	CASSHRLILGTDTQYF	TGTGCCAGCAGCCACCGGTTGATTTTAGGCACAGATACGCAGTATTTT
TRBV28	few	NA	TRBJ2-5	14	CASSIPQGGETQYF	TGTGCCAGCAGTATCCCCCAGGGAGGAGAGACCCAGTACTTC
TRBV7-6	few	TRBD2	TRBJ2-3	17	CASSLAGLAGGQDTQYF	TGTGCCAGCAGCTTAGCGGGGTTAGCGGGGGGGCAAGATACGCAGTATTTT
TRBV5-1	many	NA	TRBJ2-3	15	CASSSTQGSRDTQYF	TGCGCCAGCAGCTCGACACAGGGTAGTAGAGATACGCAGTATTTT
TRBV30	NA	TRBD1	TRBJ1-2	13	CAWSAQGAYGYTF	TGTGCCTGGAGTGCACAGGGGGCGTATGGCTACACCTTC
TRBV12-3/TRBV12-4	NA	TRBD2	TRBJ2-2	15	CASKLAGGRTGELFF	TGTGCCAGCAAACTAGCGGGGGGGCGTACCGGGGAGCTGTTTTTT
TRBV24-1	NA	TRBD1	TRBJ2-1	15	CATRGTGGGGNEQFF	TGTGCCACCAGGGGGACAGGGGGTGGGGGCAATGAGCAGTTCTTC
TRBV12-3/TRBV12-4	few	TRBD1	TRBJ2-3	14	CASRDSKSTDTQYF	TGTGCCAGCCGGGACAGCAAGAGCACAGATACGCAGTATTTT
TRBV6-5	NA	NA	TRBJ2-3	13	CASSPGRTDTQYF	TGTGCCAGCAGTCCGGGACGCACAGATACGCAGTATTTT
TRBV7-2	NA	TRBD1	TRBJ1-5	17	CASSQGTDFWGHQPQHF	TGTGCCAGCAGCCAAGGGACAGACTTCTGGGGGCATCAGCCCCAGCATTTT
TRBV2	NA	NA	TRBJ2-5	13	CASREGVSETQYF	TGTGCCAGCCGAGAGGGTGTCTCTGAGACCCAGTACTTC
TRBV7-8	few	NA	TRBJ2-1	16	CASSARTVRVSNEQFF	TGTGCCAGCAGCGCCCGGACAGTTCGGGTAAGCAATGAGCAGTTCTTC
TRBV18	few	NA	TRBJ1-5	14	CASSPSYSNQPQHF	TGTGCCAGCTCACCCAGTTATAGCAATCAGCCCCAGCATTTT
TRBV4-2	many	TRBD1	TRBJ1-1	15	CASSQGDRDYTEAFF	TGTGCCAGCAGCCAAGGGGACAGGGATTATACTGAAGCTTTCTTT
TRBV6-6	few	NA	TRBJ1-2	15	CASSAPGGGGYGYTF	TGTGCCAGCAGTGCTCCCGGCGGGGGGGGCTATGGCTACACCTTC
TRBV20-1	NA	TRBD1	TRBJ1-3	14	CSAPDRGHGNTIYF	TGCAGTGCCCCCGACAGGGGTCATGGAAACACCATATATTTT
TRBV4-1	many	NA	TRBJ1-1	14	CASSQDRQHTEAFF	TGCGCCAGCAGCCAAGATAGACAGCACACTGAAGCTTTCTTT
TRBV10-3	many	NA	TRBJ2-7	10	CATRGSEQYF	TGTGCCACGAGAGGTAGCGAGCAGTACTTC
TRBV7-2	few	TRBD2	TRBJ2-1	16	CASSLDRAGGPVEQFF	TGTGCCAGCAGCTTAGATCGAGCGGGGGGGCCGGTTGAGCAGTTCTTC
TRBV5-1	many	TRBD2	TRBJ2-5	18	CASSLVSTSGGNQETQYF	TGCGCCAGCAGCTTGGTGTCGACTAGCGGGGGAAACCAAGAGACCCAGTACTTC
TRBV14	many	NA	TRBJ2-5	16	CASSQGAASFWETQYF	TGTGCCAGCAGCCAAGGGGCGGCCTCATTCTGGGAGACCCAGTACTTC